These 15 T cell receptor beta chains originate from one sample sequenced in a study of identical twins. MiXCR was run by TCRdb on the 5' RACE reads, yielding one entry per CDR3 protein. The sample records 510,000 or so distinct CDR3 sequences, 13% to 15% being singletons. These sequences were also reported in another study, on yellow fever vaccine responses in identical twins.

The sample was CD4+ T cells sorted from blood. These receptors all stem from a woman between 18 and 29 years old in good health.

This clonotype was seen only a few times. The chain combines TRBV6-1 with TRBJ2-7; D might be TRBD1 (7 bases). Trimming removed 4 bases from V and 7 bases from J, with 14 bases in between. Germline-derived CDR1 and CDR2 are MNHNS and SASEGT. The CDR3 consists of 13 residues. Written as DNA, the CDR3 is TGTGCCAGCAGTGTCGCCAGGGGGACTGAGCAGTACGTC. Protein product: CASSVARGTEQYV.

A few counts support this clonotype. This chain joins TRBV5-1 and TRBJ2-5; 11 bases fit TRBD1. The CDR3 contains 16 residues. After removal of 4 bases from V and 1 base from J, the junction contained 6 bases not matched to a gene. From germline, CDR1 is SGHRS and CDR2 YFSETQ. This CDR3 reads CASSDGQGALQETQYF. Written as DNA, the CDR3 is TGCGCCAGCAGCGACGGACAGGGGGCCCTCCAAGAGACCCAGTACTTC.

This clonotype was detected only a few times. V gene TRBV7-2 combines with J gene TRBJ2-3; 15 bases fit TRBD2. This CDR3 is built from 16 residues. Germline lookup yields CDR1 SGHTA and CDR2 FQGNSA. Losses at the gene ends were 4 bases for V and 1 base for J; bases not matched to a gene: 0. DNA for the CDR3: TGTGCCAGCAGCTGGACTAGCGGGGGGGGCACAGATACGCAGTATTTT. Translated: CASSWTSGGGTDTQYF. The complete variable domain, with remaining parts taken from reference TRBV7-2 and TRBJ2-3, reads GAGVSQSPSNKVTEKGKDVELRCDPISGHTALYWYRQSLGQGLEFLIYFQGNSAPDKSGLPSDRFSAERTGGSVSTLTIQRTQQEDSAVYLCASSWTSGGGTDTQYFGPGTRLTVL.

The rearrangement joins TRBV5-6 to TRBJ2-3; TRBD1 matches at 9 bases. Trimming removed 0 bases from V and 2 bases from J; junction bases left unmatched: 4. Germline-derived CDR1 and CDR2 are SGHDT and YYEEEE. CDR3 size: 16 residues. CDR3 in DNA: TGTGCCAGCAGCTTGGGGGACAGGGCCACCACAGATACGCAGTATTTT. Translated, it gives CASSLGDRATTDTQYF.

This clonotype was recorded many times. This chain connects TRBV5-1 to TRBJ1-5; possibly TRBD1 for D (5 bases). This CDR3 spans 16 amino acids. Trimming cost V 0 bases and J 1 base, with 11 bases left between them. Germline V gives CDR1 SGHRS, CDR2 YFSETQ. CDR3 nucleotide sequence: TGCGCCAGCAGCTTGGCCGGGTCAGGGAGCAATCAGCCCCAGCATTTT. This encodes CASSLAGSGSNQPQHF.

This CDR3 is CASGSQGAGTGELFF. The DNA of the CDR3 is TGTGCCAGCGGCTCACAGGGGGCCGGCACCGGGGAGCTGTTTTTT. V is TRBV28 and J is TRBJ2-2; 9 bases agree with TRBD1. The germline V gene has CDR1 MDHEN and CDR2 SYDVKM. The CDR3 spans 15 residues. Losses at the gene ends were 8 bases for V and 4 bases for J; bases not matched to a gene: 8. Full variable domain (rest looked up from reference TRBV28 and TRBJ2-2): DVKVTQSSRYLVKRTGEKVFLECVQDMDHENMFWYRQDPGLGLRLIYFSYDVKMKEKGDIPEGYSVSREKKERFSLILESASTNQTSMYLCASGSQGAGTGELFFGEGSRLTVL.

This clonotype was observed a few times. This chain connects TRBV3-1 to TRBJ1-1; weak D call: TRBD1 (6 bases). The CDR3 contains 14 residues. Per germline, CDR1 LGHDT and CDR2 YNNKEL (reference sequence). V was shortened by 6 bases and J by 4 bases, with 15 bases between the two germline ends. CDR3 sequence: CASSGGPWGTEAFF. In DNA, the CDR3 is TGTGCCAGCAGTGGGGGGCCCTGGGGCACTGAAGCTTTCTTT.

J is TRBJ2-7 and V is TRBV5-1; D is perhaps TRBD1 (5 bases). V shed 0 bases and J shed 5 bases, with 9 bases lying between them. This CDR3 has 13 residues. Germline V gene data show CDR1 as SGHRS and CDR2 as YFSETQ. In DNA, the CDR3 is TGCGCCAGCAGCTTGGAGGGGATCGACGAGCAGTACTTC. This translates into CASSLEGIDEQYF.

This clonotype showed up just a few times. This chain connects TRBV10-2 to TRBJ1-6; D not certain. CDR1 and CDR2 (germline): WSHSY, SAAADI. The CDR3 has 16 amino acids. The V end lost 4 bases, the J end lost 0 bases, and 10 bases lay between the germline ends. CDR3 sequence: CASSGASISYNSPLHF. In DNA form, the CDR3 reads TGCGCCAGCAGTGGGGCCTCAATCTCCTATAATTCACCCCTCCACTTT.

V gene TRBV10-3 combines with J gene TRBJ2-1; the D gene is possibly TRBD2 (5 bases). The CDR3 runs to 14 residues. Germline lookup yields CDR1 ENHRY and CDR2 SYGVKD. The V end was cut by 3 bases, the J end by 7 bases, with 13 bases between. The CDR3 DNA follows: TGTGCCATCAGTGATCGGGGTCCTATTAATGAGCAGTTCTTC. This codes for CAISDRGPINEQFF.

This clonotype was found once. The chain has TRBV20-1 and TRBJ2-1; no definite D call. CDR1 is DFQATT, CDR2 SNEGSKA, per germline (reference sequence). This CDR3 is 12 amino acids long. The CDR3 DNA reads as TGCACCCTCCGCCGGCCTTCCGGTGAGCAGTTCTTC. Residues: CTLRRPSGEQFF.

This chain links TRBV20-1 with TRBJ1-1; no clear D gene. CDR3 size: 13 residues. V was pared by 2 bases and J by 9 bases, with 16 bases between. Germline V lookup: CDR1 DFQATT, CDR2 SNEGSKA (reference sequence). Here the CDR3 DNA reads TGCAGTGCTAGACCCCCAAACACTAATAAAGCTTTCTTT. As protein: CSARPPNTNKAFF.

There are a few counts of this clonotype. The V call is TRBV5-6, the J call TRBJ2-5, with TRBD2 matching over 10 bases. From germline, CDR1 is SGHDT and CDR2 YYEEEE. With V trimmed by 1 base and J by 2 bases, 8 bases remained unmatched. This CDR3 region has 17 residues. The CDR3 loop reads CASSLFSSGGPQETQYF. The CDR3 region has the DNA TGTGCCAGCAGCTTGTTCTCTAGCGGGGGCCCTCAAGAGACCCAGTACTTC.

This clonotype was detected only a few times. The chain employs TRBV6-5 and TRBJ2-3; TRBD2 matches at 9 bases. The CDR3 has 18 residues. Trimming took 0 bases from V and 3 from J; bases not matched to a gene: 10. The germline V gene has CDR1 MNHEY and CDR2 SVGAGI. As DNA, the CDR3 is TGTGCCAGCAGTTACTCGTACCCAGCGGGAGGAAAAACAGATACGCAGTATTTT. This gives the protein CASSYSYPAGGKTDTQYF.

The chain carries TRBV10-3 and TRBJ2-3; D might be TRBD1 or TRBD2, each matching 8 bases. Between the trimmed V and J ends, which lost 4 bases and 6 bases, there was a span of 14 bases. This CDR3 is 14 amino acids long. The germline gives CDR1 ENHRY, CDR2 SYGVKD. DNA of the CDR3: TGTGCCATCAGTGGAGCGGGGGACAGGGATACGCAGTATTTT. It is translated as CAISGAGDRDTQYF.